The T cell receptor beta chain described here comes from a study of a mutant IDH1 vaccine in newly diagnosed glioma (dated by TCRdb to the early 2020s). Notes on the research overall: In the chemotherapy-containing groups, vaccination started alongside temozolomide cycles, whereas in patients who had radiotherapy alone it started 4-6 weeks after radiotherapy. Of the approximately 30 treated patients, roughly 62% were male and about 38% were female, and the mean age was approximately 40 years. Before enrollment, most patients had been given radiochemotherapy with temozolomide as standard therapy, while the rest had received either radiotherapy alone or temozolomide alone. Visit V12 was the week-35 safety follow-up and visit V13 was the week-47 end of study. Six visits were used for peripheral blood collection: V03 (baseline), V05, V07, V10, V12 and V13. For exploratory analyses, longitudinal TCRB deep sequencing was carried out in around 26 treated patients wherever samples were available. Results the study describes overall, beyond this receptor: Selection of PBMC samples for TCRB deep sequencing was based on availability. No apparent relationship was observed between pseudoprogression and alterations in the top peripheral T cell clonotypes detected by TCRB sequencing. Immune responses induced by the vaccine were seen in approximately 93% of patients across multiple MHC alleles. The authors noted that analyses of patient blood samples could not be reproduced because of sample limitations.

The sample's time point, from its label and the paper: week 35, safety follow-up. Each vaccine dose was 300 ug of a 20-mer mutant IDH1 peptide in Montanide, given subcutaneously with topical imiquimod. Patients were given eight vaccinations, in weeks 1, 3, 5, 7, 11, 15, 19 and 23, which matched visits V03 through V10. The donors had newly diagnosed IDH1-mutant astrocytomas of WHO grade 3 or 4 that showed loss of nuclear ATRX. The samples were drawn from NOA16, a multicentre, single-arm, open-label phase I trial in Germany that tested a mutant IDH1 peptide vaccine in humans for the first time. Genomic DNA for TCRB sequencing was isolated from EDTA blood with the DNeasy Blood and Tissue Kit. Library construction relied on the immunoSEQ multiplex PCR assay. The hsTCRB Kit was used according to the manufacturer's protocol to amplify rearranged TCR beta chain sequences. TCRB libraries were sequenced on an Illumina MiSeq. Concerning the study's data processing: Demultiplexing, trimming and gene mapping were performed with the kit vendor's proprietary platform. TCRdb's version of the immuneACCESS table is confined to in-frame rearrangements and falls short of the full clone set. An unresolved V gene accounts for under half of the shortfall where checked; the remainder is of unknown origin. V, J and clone size are those of that table, while D and trimming were read from the DNA. Counted in this sample were about 32,000 clones; 70% to 85% of them appeared once. The ten largest clonotypes hold 15% of the sample.

From cysteine to phenylalanine, the CDR3 is 15 amino acids long. Just CDR3 DNA is preserved here, 45 bases in frame from base 1. Between the V and J ends, shortened by 7 bases and 5 bases respectively, the junction contains 18 bases. The CDR1 and CDR2 encoded by the germline V gene are MNHNS and SASEGT. About this clone: The specificity of this receptor is unknown. Qualities for individual bases were not recorded, and no much larger clone is one base off.

Recombination connected TRBV6-1 to TRBJ1-5; a tentative D match to TRBD1 spans 6 bases. The sequenced sample was PBMCs, obtained from a glioma patient whose treatment included an IDH1 peptide vaccine. This receptor was obtained from a man between 25 and 39 years old with glioma. This receptor has the CDR3 CASTRRGDLDQPQHF. Read as DNA, the sequence is TGTGCCAGCACCCGAAGGGGGGACTTAGATCAGCCCCAGCATTTT.